These 32 T cell receptor beta chains were all obtained from the same sample, sequenced in a study of CD4 T cells in relation to SARS-CoV-2 and coronaviruses. The unexposed donors gave CD4+ T cells in about 2011-2019, prior to COVID-19. Data came from immunoSEQ multiplex PCR; TCRdb stores just in-frame clones and leaves some out. The sample includes some 65,000 clones, around 87% seen only once; the top ten take about 1.6%. Sequenced sample: memory CD4+ T cells from PBMCs. Source of these receptors: a human donor in good health.

The rearrangement uses TRBV7-9 and TRBJ2-3; D uncertain. V dropped 6 bases and J dropped 6 bases, with 7 bases sitting between them. The CDR3 length is 11 residues. Germline CDR1 SEHNR, CDR2 FQNEAQ (reference sequence). CDR3 protein: CASSVGDTQYF. The CDR3 DNA is TGTGCCAGCAGTGTCGGGGATACGCAGTATTTT.

The CDR3, as DNA: TGTGCCAGCAGCCGGGACAGGGATAATTCACCCCTCCACTTT. Amino acids: CASSRDRDNSPLHF. This chain links TRBV5-4 with TRBJ1-6, with 9 nucleotides matching TRBD1. V lost 4 bases and J lost 5; bases outside the gene matches: 1. The germline CDR1 and CDR2 sequences are SGHNT and YYREEE (reference sequence). The CDR3 contains 14 residues.

The chain recombines TRBV7-2 with TRBJ2-3; D not certain. The germline V gene encodes CDR1 SGHTA and CDR2 FQGNSA. The ends were cut back, 1 base at V and 3 bases at J, with 5 bases in the middle. This CDR3 has 13 residues. The CDR3 region is CASSLGGTDTQYF. DNA for the CDR3: TGTGCCAGCAGCTTAGGAGGAACAGATACGCAGTATTTT.

The chain has TRBV4-2 and TRBJ2-7, with D maybe TRBD1 (7 bases). This CDR3 comprises 17 residues. V was shortened by 0 bases and J by 4 bases, with 19 bases between the two germline ends. The germline gives CDR1 LGHNA, CDR2 YNFKEQ. The DNA of the CDR3 is TGTGCCAGCAGCCAAGACGTTTCCCTCAGGGGGGTTTACGAGCAGTACTTC. As protein: CASSQDVSLRGVYEQYF.

The V and J genes are TRBV5-4 and TRBJ2-7; 9 bases are a match to TRBD1. There are 15 residues in the CDR3. V shed 0 bases, J shed 4 bases, and the junction held 5 bases outside the gene matches. The germline V gene encodes CDR1 SGHNT and CDR2 YYREEE (reference sequence). CDR3 DNA sequence: TGTGCCAGCAGCTTGGGGGGACAGGGATTGTACGAGCAGTACTTC. It is translated as CASSLGGQGLYEQYF.

The V call is TRBV9, the J call TRBJ1-1; D perhaps matches TRBD1 (5 bases). Germline CDR1 SGDLS, CDR2 YYNGEE. The CDR3 length is 13 residues. The V gene lost 3 bases and the J gene lost 7 bases, with 13 bases spanning the gap. CDR3 nucleotide sequence: TGTGCCAGCAGCGGGTCCGTGGGGGGTGAAGCTTTCTTT. It codes for CASSGSVGGEAFF. Together with reference TRBV9 and TRBJ1-1, the CDR3 gives the full variable domain: DSGVTQTPKHLITATGQRVTLRCSPRSGDLSVYWYQQSLDQGLQFLIQYYNGEERAKGNILERFSAQQFPDLHSELNLSSLELGDSALYFCASSGSVGGEAFFGQGTRLTVV.

This clone appeared once. J is TRBJ2-7 and V is TRBV9; 7 bases match TRBD1. V lost 2 bases to trimming and J lost 2 bases; unmatched junction nucleotides: 7. This CDR3 contains 15 residues. The germline gives CDR1 SGDLS, CDR2 YYNGEE. The CDR3 reads CASSVSGTAAYEQYF. CDR3 sequence (DNA): TGTGCCAGCAGCGTTTCCGGGACAGCGGCCTACGAGCAGTACTTC.

The V and J genes are TRBV27 and TRBJ2-5; D is perhaps TRBD2 (5 bases). The V and J ends lost 5 bases and 4 bases respectively, with 14 bases between them. CDR1 is MNHEY, CDR2 SMNVEV, per germline (reference sequence). CDR3 length equals 14 residues. CDR3: CASSQTWTGETQYF. DNA for the CDR3: TGTGCCAGCAGTCAAACATGGACTGGAGAGACCCAGTACTTC.

This rearrangement joins TRBV28 to TRBJ2-7; D possibly corresponds to TRBD2 (6 bases). Between the trimmed V and J ends, which lost 2 bases and 6 bases, there was a span of 14 bases. Germline V lookup: CDR1 MDHEN, CDR2 SYDVKM. CDR3 length: 14 residues. The CDR3 spells CASSLTAGRGEQYF. CDR3 sequence (DNA): TGTGCCAGCAGTTTAACGGCGGGAAGGGGCGAGCAGTACTTC.

The chain combines TRBV9 with TRBJ1-1; 8 bases align to TRBD1. The CDR3 contains 15 residues. The junction had 3 bases not matched to a gene; V was cut back by 1 base and J by 1 base. From germline, CDR1 is SGDLS and CDR2 YYNGEE. As DNA, the CDR3 is TGTGCCAGCAGCGTATTAGGGACAGGGAACACTGAAGCTTTCTTT. Translated: CASSVLGTGNTEAFF.

The V gene is TRBV30, the J gene TRBJ1-5, with 9 bases lining up with TRBD1. J gave up 4 bases and V 0 bases, and 7 bases lay outside the gene matches. The CDR3 covers 16 residues. Germline CDR1 and CDR2: GTSNPN and SVGIG (reference sequence). The chain's CDR3 is CAWSVPGTGKNQPQHF. CDR3 nucleotide sequence: TGTGCCTGGAGTGTACCCGGGACAGGGAAGAATCAGCCCCAGCATTTT.

The chain couples TRBV5-8 to TRBJ2-5, with 7 positions matching TRBD2. J gave up 5 bases and V 2 bases, and 3 bases lay outside the gene matches. This CDR3 has 13 amino acids. Germline V CDR1 and CDR2: SGHTS, YDEGEE. In DNA form, the CDR3 reads TGTGCCAGCAGCTTCTCCGGGAGGGAGACCCAGTACTTC. It encodes CASSFSGRETQYF.

CDR3 sequence: CASSLRQGAGTGELFF. DNA for the CDR3: TGTGCCAGCAGCTTAAGGCAGGGGGCAGGCACCGGGGAGCTGTTTTTT. This sequence joins TRBV7-3 and TRBJ2-2; 8 bases are shared with TRBD1. Trimming removed 1 base from V and 4 bases from J; junction bases left unmatched: 5. The CDR3 sequence is 16 residues long. Germline lookup yields CDR1 SGHTA and CDR2 FQGTGA.

V gene TRBV5-1 combines with J gene TRBJ2-3, with D perhaps being TRBD1 or TRBD2 (5 bases each). CDR3 size: 13 residues. Germline CDR1 SGHRS, CDR2 YFSETQ. Between the trimmed V and J ends, which lost 3 bases and 6 bases, there was a span of 11 bases. The CDR3, as DNA: TGCGCCAGCAGCTCCGAGGGGAGCGATACGCAGTATTTT. It is translated as CASSSEGSDTQYF.

The rearrangement links TRBV27 to TRBJ2-7, with a weak D call TRBD2 (6 bases). Germline V gene lookup returns CDR1 MNHEY and CDR2 SMNVEV (reference sequence). V lost 3 bases and J 1 base, leaving 19 bases between the germline ends. The CDR3 extends over 17 amino acids. The CDR3 loop is CASSFTRLGGSSYEQYF. CDR3 DNA: TGTGCCAGCAGTTTCACTCGGTTAGGAGGGTCGTCCTACGAGCAGTACTTC.

The gene calls are TRBV5-4 and TRBJ2-1, with 8 positions matching TRBD1. This CDR3 spans 15 amino acids. The trim removed 3 bases at V and 8 bases at J, leaving 10 bases unmatched. In germline, CDR1 is SGHNT, CDR2 YYREEE (reference sequence). CDR3 amino acids: CASSYRLQGGDEQFF. The CDR3 bases are TGTGCCAGCAGCTACCGGTTACAGGGGGGCGATGAGCAGTTCTTC.

The chain has TRBV5-1 and TRBJ2-5, with D possibly TRBD1 on 6 matching bases. The CDR3 sequence is 14 residues long. V lost 5 bases, J lost 9 bases, and 20 bases lay in between. The germline CDR1 and CDR2 sequences are SGHRS and YFSETQ. CDR3 sequence: CASRSQGLDKAQYF. The CDR3 region has the DNA TGCGCCAGCAGGTCCCAGGGGTTAGACAAGGCCCAGTACTTC.

CDR3 nucleotides: TGTGCCAGTAAGGGGAATTCACCCCTCCACTTT. This encodes CASKGNSPLHF. This sequence joins TRBV7-9 and TRBJ1-6; D possibly corresponds to TRBD1 (5 bases). CDR3 size: 11 residues. Deletions cut 9 bases from V and 7 bases from J, with 7 bases between. Germline lookup yields CDR1 SEHNR and CDR2 FQNEAQ (reference sequence).

The genes are TRBV2 and TRBJ1-5; perhaps TRBD1 as D (6 bases). The CDR3 contains 14 residues. The germline CDR1 and CDR2 sequences are SNHLY and FYNNEI. Trimming took 7 bases from V and 0 from J, leaving 10 bases between them. CDR3 nucleotides: TGTGCCAGCATGGACAGTTATAGCAATCAGCCCCAGCATTTT. Amino acid sequence: CASMDSYSNQPQHF.

J is TRBJ1-2 and V is TRBV2; TRBD1 matches 7 bases. V dropped 7 bases and J dropped 5; count of bases not matched to a gene: 7. The CDR3 runs to 13 residues. Germline-derived CDR1 and CDR2 are SNHLY and FYNNEI. The CDR3 DNA reads as TGTGCCAGCACCCAGGGACAGACGTATGGCTACACCTTC. Amino acid sequence: CASTQGQTYGYTF.

The chain links TRBV5-1 to TRBJ1-2; D gene ambiguous. Between the trimmed V and J ends, which lost 0 bases and 8 bases, there was a span of 14 bases. Germline lookup yields CDR1 SGHRS and CDR2 YFSETQ. The CDR3 totals 14 residues. CDR3 in DNA: TGCGCCAGCAGCTTGGGGACTGCTTCGTGGGGCTACACCTTC. Translating it yields CASSLGTASWGYTF.

CDR3 nucleotide sequence: TGTGCCAGCTCACCATACGGATCTAGCACGGCCACAGATACGCAGTATTTT. It translates to CASSPYGSSTATDTQYF. The gene calls are TRBV18 and TRBJ2-3; tentative D call: TRBD2 (5 bases). Between the trimmed V and J ends, which lost 2 bases and 2 bases, there was a span of 17 bases. CDR3 length equals 17 residues. Germline loops: CDR1 KGHSH, CDR2 LQKENI.

This clone appeared a single time. The V and J genes are TRBV6-1 and TRBJ1-3; TRBD1 might be the D (5 bases). CDR1 is MNHNS and CDR2 is SASEGT in the germline V gene. The V and J ends lost 0 bases and 0 bases respectively, with 12 bases between them. The length of the CDR3 is 17 residues. CDR3 in amino acids: CASSEAPGSRSGNTIYF. The CDR3, as DNA: TGTGCCAGCAGTGAAGCGCCAGGGTCCCGCTCTGGAAACACCATATATTTT.

The rearrangement uses TRBV7-8 and TRBJ2-3; maybe TRBD1 (5 bases). Trimming took off 1 base at V and 11 bases at J, with 7 bases between the two ends. Germline V gene sequence: CDR1 SGHVS, CDR2 FQNEAQ. This CDR3 comprises 11 residues. CDR3 coding DNA: TGTGCCAGCAGCTTAGAGGGGAAGCAGTATTTT. Residues: CASSLEGKQYF.

V is TRBV9 and J is TRBJ2-2, with D tentatively TRBD2 (5 bases). The CDR3 is 14 amino acids. The germline gives CDR1 SGDLS, CDR2 YYNGEE. The ends were cut back, 4 bases at V and 6 bases at J, with 13 bases in the middle. The CDR3 spells CASSFSSVAGELFF. Written as DNA, the CDR3 is TGTGCCAGCAGCTTCAGTAGCGTAGCCGGGGAGCTGTTTTTT.

The chain links TRBV19 to TRBJ2-1, with 8 bases aligning to TRBD2. The V gene's germline CDR1 is LNHDA and CDR2 SQIVND (reference sequence). The CDR3 loop spans 15 amino acids. After removal of 10 bases from V and 7 bases from J, the junction contained 15 bases not matched to a gene. CDR3 protein: CATVLTAGGSNEQFF. CDR3 in DNA: TGTGCCACGGTTCTAACGGCGGGAGGATCTAATGAGCAGTTCTTC.

This chain links TRBV14 with TRBJ2-1; TRBD2 matches 10 bases. Germline V CDR1 and CDR2: SGHDN, FVKESK. V gave up 7 bases and J gave up 12 bases; unmatched junction bases: 9. The CDR3 spans 13 residues. The CDR3: CASTSWASGRQFF. In nucleotides, the CDR3 is TGTGCCAGCACCTCATGGGCTAGCGGGAGGCAGTTCTTC.

J is TRBJ2-7 and V is TRBV2; D is unclear. Trimming removed 6 bases from V and 3 bases from J, with 12 bases in between. This CDR3 has 13 residues. From germline, CDR1 is SNHLY and CDR2 FYNNEI. The DNA of the CDR3 is TGTGCCAGCAGGGCAACCCACCTCTACGAGCAGTACTTC. This encodes CASRATHLYEQYF. Combining the CDR3 with reference TRBV2 and TRBJ2-7 gives the whole variable domain EPEVTQTPSHQVTQMGQEVILRCVPISNHLYFYWYRQILGQKVEFLVSFYNNEISEKSEIFDDQFSVERPDGSNFTLKIRSTKLEDSAMYFCASRATHLYEQYFGPGTRLTVT.

This clone was picked up a small number of times. This chain uses TRBV27 with TRBJ1-3; D possibly corresponds to TRBD1 (5 bases). The CDR3 is made up of 14 amino acids. CDR1 is MNHEY, CDR2 SMNVEV, per germline (reference sequence). Trimming pared 0 bases from V and 8 bases from J, leaving 11 bases between. DNA for the CDR3: TGTGCCAGCAGTTTATCCGCCCAGGGATACACCATATATTTT. Translation: CASSLSAQGYTIYF.

The CDR3 sequence: CASSLEVIYEQYF. The CDR3, as DNA: TGTGCCAGCAGCTTAGAGGTCATCTACGAGCAGTACTTC. The rearrangement joins TRBV7-4 to TRBJ2-7; D remains unclear. This CDR3 has 13 amino acids. In germline, CDR1 is SGHVT, CDR2 SQSDAQ. With 1 base removed from V and 3 bases from J, the gap between germline ends came to 7 bases.

This clone was recorded a few times. Other DNA sequences in this sample translate to the same CDR3. The genes are TRBV28 and TRBJ1-4; TRBD1 might be the D (6 bases). V was clipped by 4 bases and J by 0 bases, with 12 bases between them. Germline V gene sequence: CDR1 MDHEN, CDR2 SYDVKM. The CDR3 consists of 16 residues. CDR3 nucleotide sequence: TGTGCCAGCAGTTCCCCGGACAGTTCAACTAATGAAAAACTGTTTTTT. Its protein is CASSSPDSSTNEKLFF.

J is TRBJ1-6 and V is TRBV18; D possibly corresponds to TRBD1 (5 bases). This CDR3 contains 15 residues. The V end lost 2 bases, the J end lost 7 bases, and 12 bases lay between the germline ends. Germline CDR1 reads KGHSH; CDR2 reads LQKENI. CDR3: CASSPAGLVNSPLHF. The CDR3 DNA is TGTGCCAGCTCACCAGCGGGACTGGTGAATTCACCCCTCCACTTT.